The clone carrying this TCR beta chain was seen only a few times. The CDR3 is 12 residues long. Trimming took off 2 bases at V and 7 bases at J, with 6 bases between the two ends. Germline CDR1 MNHNY, CDR2 SVGAGI (reference sequence). The data belong to a study of T-cell memory formation after mild COVID-19. TCRdb processed the 5' RACE reads anew with MiXCR; each CDR3 protein has one entry. The table includes 300,000 or so distinct CDR3 sequences, about 15% detected once. The TCR originated in a man younger than 30 who had mild COVID-19 (a few samples of this study predate the infection). Cell type and time point are not known. The material sequenced was PBMCs or a T cell subset sorted from them (not recorded which). The genes are TRBV6-6 and TRBJ1-5; D uncertain. CDR3 protein: CASSYQDQPQHF. As DNA, the CDR3 is TGTGCCAGCAGTTACCAAGACCAGCCCCAGCATTTT.